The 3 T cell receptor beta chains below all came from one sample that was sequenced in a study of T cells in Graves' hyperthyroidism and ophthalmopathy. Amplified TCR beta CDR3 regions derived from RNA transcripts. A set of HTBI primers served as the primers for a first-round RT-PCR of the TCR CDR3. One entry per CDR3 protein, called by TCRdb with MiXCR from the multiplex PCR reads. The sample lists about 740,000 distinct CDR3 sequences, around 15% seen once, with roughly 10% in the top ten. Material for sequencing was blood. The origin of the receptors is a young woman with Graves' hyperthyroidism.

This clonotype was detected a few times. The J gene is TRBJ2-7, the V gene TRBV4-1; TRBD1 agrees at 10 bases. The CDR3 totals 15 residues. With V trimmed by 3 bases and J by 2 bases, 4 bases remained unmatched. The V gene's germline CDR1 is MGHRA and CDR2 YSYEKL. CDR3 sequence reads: CASSQSGTGAYEQYF. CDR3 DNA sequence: TGCGCCAGCAGCCAGTCCGGGACAGGGGCCTACGAGCAGTACTTC.

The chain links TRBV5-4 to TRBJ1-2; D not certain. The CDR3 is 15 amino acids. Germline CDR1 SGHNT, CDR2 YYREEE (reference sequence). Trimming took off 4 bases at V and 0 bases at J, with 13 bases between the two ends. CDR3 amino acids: CASSPREGPNYGYTF. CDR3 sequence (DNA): TGTGCCAGCAGCCCCCGGGAGGGCCCTAACTATGGCTACACCTTC.

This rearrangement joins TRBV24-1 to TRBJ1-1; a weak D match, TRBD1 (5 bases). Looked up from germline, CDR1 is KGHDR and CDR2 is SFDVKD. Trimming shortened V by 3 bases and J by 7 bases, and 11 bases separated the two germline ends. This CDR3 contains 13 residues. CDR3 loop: CATSDETGREAFF. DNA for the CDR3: TGTGCCACCAGTGATGAGACGGGGCGTGAAGCTTTCTTT.